These 32 T cell receptor beta chains share one sample of origin, sequenced in a study of CD8 T cells in Susac syndrome. Random hexamers were used to reverse transcribe the RNA input (about 0.5 to 1 ug). One entry per CDR3 protein, called by TCRdb with MiXCR from the immunoSEQ multiplex PCR reads. The sample carries 150,000 to 200,000 distinct CDR3 sequences, less than 95% recorded once. The sequencing input was CD4+ T cells from PBMCs. The receptors here all came from a human donor with multiple sclerosis.

The chain carries TRBV6-2 or TRBV6-3 and TRBJ1-1, with D uncertain. There are 13 residues in the CDR3. CDR1 MNHEY and CDR2 SVGEGT come from the germline V gene. The V gene lost 7 bases and the J gene lost 4 bases, with 13 bases spanning the gap. DNA of the CDR3: TGTGCCAGCACCCGCGGGCAGGTCACTGAAGCTTTCTTT. Translating gives CASTRGQVTEAFF.

The V and J genes are TRBV20-1 and TRBJ2-1; 11 nucleotides line up with TRBD2. Germline V gives CDR1 DFQATT, CDR2 SNEGSKA (reference sequence). V was pared by 1 base and J by 4 bases, with 3 bases of the junction left unmatched. The CDR3 runs 15 residues. CDR3 sequence (DNA): TGCAGTGCTAGAGGGCTAGCGGGAGGATACAATGAGCAGTTCTTC. It encodes CSARGLAGGYNEQFF.

J is TRBJ2-1 and V is TRBV9; 7 bases align to TRBD2. Germline CDR1 reads SGDLS; CDR2 reads YYNGEE. Trimming cost V 4 bases and J 15 bases; bases outside gene matches: 7. This CDR3 comprises 11 residues. The CDR3 loop is CASSPGLVLFF. Written as DNA, the CDR3 is TGTGCCAGCAGCCCCGGACTAGTCCTGTTCTTC.

The V gene is TRBV7-9, the J gene TRBJ2-5; D unclear. V lost 0 bases and J 9 bases, leaving 14 bases between the germline ends. CDR1 is SEHNR and CDR2 is FQNEAQ in the germline V gene (reference sequence). The CDR3 totals 14 residues. CDR3 bases: TGTGCCAGCAGCTTAGCGTGGTCGCCTGTTGCCCAGTACTTC. Residues: CASSLAWSPVAQYF.

J is TRBJ1-1 and V is TRBV3-1; D is perhaps TRBD1 (5 bases). From germline, CDR1 is LGHDT and CDR2 YNNKEL (reference sequence). V lost 4 bases, J lost 4 bases, and 16 bases lay in between. This CDR3 is 15 amino acids long. The CDR3 spells CASSPDPGIGTEAFF. For the CDR3, the DNA is TGTGCCAGCAGCCCCGACCCAGGGATTGGCACTGAAGCTTTCTTT.

The genes are TRBV20-1 and TRBJ2-7; D may be TRBD2 (5 bases). The V gene lost 4 bases and the J gene lost 0 bases, with 10 bases spanning the gap. The CDR3 runs 13 residues. CDR1 DFQATT and CDR2 SNEGSKA come from the germline V gene (reference sequence). The CDR3 protein is CSATGLRSYEQYF. As DNA, the CDR3 is TGCAGTGCTACCGGACTGCGCTCCTACGAGCAGTACTTC.

The V and J genes are TRBV7-8 and TRBJ2-1; 9 bases align to TRBD2. CDR1 and CDR2 (germline): SGHVS, FQNEAQ. The CDR3 runs to 15 residues. V was clipped by 4 bases and J by 8 bases; unmatched bases: 9. The CDR3 region has the DNA TGTGCCAGCAGCTCCTCTAGCGGGATAAGCGATGAGCAGTTCTTC. This gives the protein CASSSSSGISDEQFF.

The V and J genes are TRBV15 and TRBJ2-2; D unclear. The V gene's germline CDR1 is LNHNV and CDR2 YYDKDF (reference sequence). With 1 base removed from V and 6 bases from J, the gap between germline ends came to 3 bases. The CDR3 is 12 residues long. CDR3 sequence: CATSRVPGELFF. The CDR3 bases are TGTGCCACCAGCAGAGTTCCCGGGGAGCTGTTTTTT.

The chain links TRBV20-1 to TRBJ2-3; unclear D gene. CDR1 and CDR2 (germline): DFQATT, SNEGSKA (reference sequence). The CDR3 length is 14 residues. Trimming pared 3 bases from V and 1 base from J, leaving 11 bases between. The CDR3 spells CSASHPQRTDTQYF. CDR3 in DNA: TGCAGTGCTAGTCATCCTCAACGCACAGATACGCAGTATTTT.

This clonotype was observed a single time. The chain has TRBV13 and TRBJ2-7, with D unclear. CDR1 is PRHDT, CDR2 FYEKMQ, per germline (reference sequence). V lost 3 bases to trimming and J lost 3 bases, with 3 bases between them. This CDR3 spans 11 amino acids. This CDR3 reads CASSFNYEQYF. As DNA, the CDR3 is TGTGCCAGCAGCTTTAACTACGAGCAGTACTTC.

The chain couples TRBV29-1 to TRBJ2-5; 9 nucleotides match TRBD2. The CDR3 length is 15 residues. CDR1 and CDR2 from the germline V gene are SQVTM and ANQGSEA. V lost 2 bases to trimming and J lost 1 base; unmatched junction nucleotides: 5. The CDR3 bases are TGCAGCGTTGAACCACTAGCGGGCTTCCAAGAGACCCAGTACTTC. Its protein product is CSVEPLAGFQETQYF.

This clonotype was counted a single time. The chain couples TRBV30 to TRBJ1-1; D not resolved. CDR1 and CDR2 (germline): GTSNPN, SVGIG (reference sequence). The CDR3 sequence is 13 residues long. V was cut by 2 bases and J by 5 bases, with 12 bases left in between. The CDR3 DNA follows: TGTGCCTGGAGTTGGGGTGCTGGGACTGAAGCTTTCTTT. Amino acid sequence: CAWSWGAGTEAFF. The full variable domain, its missing parts supplied by reference TRBV30 and TRBJ1-1, is SQTIHQWPATLVQPVGSPLSLECTVEGTSNPNLYWYRQAAGRGLQLLFYSVGIGQISSEVPQNLSASRPQDRQFILSSKKLLLSDSGFYLCAWSWGAGTEAFFGQGTRLTVV.

The V call is TRBV24-1, the J call TRBJ2-3; 11 bases agree with TRBD2. The germline V gene has CDR1 KGHDR and CDR2 SFDVKD. CDR3 length equals 19 residues. Trimming removed 3 bases from V and 4 bases from J; junction bases left unmatched: 14. The CDR3 DNA reads TGTGCCACCAGTGATCAACTAGCGGGAGACAAGGATTCAGCAGATACGCAGTATTTT. Translation: CATSDQLAGDKDSADTQYF.

The chain uses TRBV4-1 and TRBJ1-2; no definite D call. The CDR3 sequence is 16 residues long. CDR1 and CDR2 from the germline V gene are MGHRA and YSYEKL. Trimming shortened V by 3 bases and J by 0 bases, and 14 bases separated the two germline ends. The CDR3 DNA sequence: TGCGCCAGCAGCCAGGGTCAGGTCGCGGCTAACTATGGCTACACCTTC. This sequence encodes CASSQGQVAANYGYTF.

V is TRBV11-2 and J is TRBJ1-3; D perhaps matches TRBD1 (6 bases). The CDR3 is made up of 15 amino acids. Trimming left V 1 base short and J 4 bases short, with 11 bases between. Per germline, CDR1 SGHAT and CDR2 FQNNGV. Here the CDR3 reads CASSLGAGTGNTIYF. DNA of the CDR3: TGTGCCAGCAGCTTAGGGGCCGGGACAGGAAACACCATATATTTT.

The rearrangement links TRBV6-1 to TRBJ2-2; TRBD2 aligns across 10 bases. This CDR3 contains 18 residues. Germline V CDR1 and CDR2: MNHNS, SASEGT. After removal of 5 bases from V and 0 bases from J, the junction contained 9 bases not matched to a gene. The CDR3 DNA reads TGTGCCAGCAGTCCACTAGCGGGGCCCCTCGCGAACACCGGGGAGCTGTTTTTT. This encodes CASSPLAGPLANTGELFF.

The gene calls are TRBV3-1 and TRBJ1-3; a weak D match, TRBD1 (5 bases). The CDR3 contains 16 residues. Germline loops: CDR1 LGHDT, CDR2 YNNKEL (reference sequence). The ends were cut back, 5 bases at V and 0 bases at J, with 14 bases in the middle. CDR3 bases: TGTGCCAGCAGCTTCGGGACGCCGAGCTCTGGAAACACCATATATTTT. The encoded protein is CASSFGTPSSGNTIYF.

The chain is built from TRBV5-1 and TRBJ2-1, with 9 bases identical to TRBD1. V dropped 0 bases and J dropped 0; count of bases not matched to a gene: 7. Germline V gives CDR1 SGHRS, CDR2 YFSETQ. CDR3 length: 18 amino acids. The DNA of the CDR3 is TGCGCCAGCAGCTTGGCGGACAGGGGAATCAACTCCTACAATGAGCAGTTCTTC. This translates into CASSLADRGINSYNEQFF.

CDR3: CASRSEGTYGYTF. In DNA form, the CDR3 reads TGTGCCAGCCGATCAGAGGGGACGTACGGCTACACCTTC. This chain connects TRBV2 to TRBJ1-2; D might be TRBD1 (5 bases). The germline gives CDR1 SNHLY, CDR2 FYNNEI. The CDR3 has 13 residues. The germline V and J ends were trimmed by 8 bases and 8 bases, with 18 bases remaining between them.

This clonotype was observed once. This chain connects TRBV11-2 to TRBJ2-6; D perhaps matches TRBD1 (6 bases). Germline-derived CDR1 and CDR2 are SGHAT and FQNNGV. The CDR3 spans 16 residues. Trimming left V 4 bases short and J 4 bases short, with 14 bases between. The CDR3 region is CASSSLRGPGANVLTF. The DNA of the CDR3 is TGTGCCAGCAGCTCTCTCAGGGGTCCAGGGGCCAACGTCCTGACTTTC.

The CDR3 DNA follows: TGTGCCAGCAGTGATACCGCGGCCAAGGCAAACATTCAGTACTTC. Its protein product is CASSDTAAKANIQYF. The chain uses TRBV25-1 and TRBJ2-4; D gene unclear. Trimming took 3 bases from V and 6 from J, leaving 15 bases between them. CDR3 length: 15 amino acids. Germline V gives CDR1 MGHDK, CDR2 SYGVNS.

The genes are TRBV20-1 and TRBJ2-5; 10 nucleotides agree with TRBD1. CDR1 DFQATT and CDR2 SNEGSKA come from the germline V gene (reference sequence). This CDR3 is built from 15 residues. Trimming cost V 4 bases and J 3 bases; bases outside gene matches: 8. CDR3 loop: CSAKDLGQGKETQYF. Written as DNA, the CDR3 is TGCAGTGCTAAGGATTTGGGACAGGGGAAAGAGACCCAGTACTTC.

The V and J genes are TRBV12-3 or TRBV12-4 and TRBJ1-5, with TRBD1 matching over 9 bases. This CDR3 is 15 amino acids long. Trimming at V came to 6 bases and at J to 5 bases, leaving 8 bases not matched to a gene. Here the CDR3 reads CASSPRTGADQPQHF. DNA of the CDR3: TGTGCCAGCAGCCCTCGGACAGGGGCGGATCAGCCCCAGCATTTT.

The genes are TRBV30 and TRBJ2-3, with TRBD2 identical over 11 bases. Germline loops: CDR1 GTSNPN, CDR2 SVGIG (reference sequence). V shed 3 bases and J 3 bases; nucleotides not matched to a gene: 8. The CDR3 runs 16 residues. The CDR3 DNA is TGTGCCTGGAGCCAAGGACTAGCGGGCAAGACAGATACGCAGTATTTT. It translates to CAWSQGLAGKTDTQYF.

This sequence joins TRBV29-1 and TRBJ1-5, with TRBD1 identical over 7 bases. The J segment lost 2 bases and the V segment lost 4 bases, leaving 8 bases of the junction unmatched. This CDR3 comprises 15 residues. The V gene's germline CDR1 is SQVTM and CDR2 ANQGSEA. In DNA, the CDR3 is TGCAGCGTTGTTCAGGGGGGTAGTGGCAATCAGCCCCAGCATTTT. It encodes CSVVQGGSGNQPQHF. Full variable domain (missing parts from reference TRBV29-1 and TRBJ1-5): SAVISQKPSRDICQRGTSLTIQCQVDSQVTMMFWYRQQPGQSLTLIATANQGSEATYESGFVIDKFPISRPNLTFSTLTVSNMSPEDSSIYLCSVVQGGSGNQPQHFGDGTRLSIL.

The chain employs TRBV5-6 and TRBJ2-7, with TRBD1 as a possible D gene (6 bases). Trimming removed 1 base from V and 4 bases from J, with 15 bases in between. CDR1 and CDR2 from the germline V gene are SGHDT and YYEEEE. This CDR3 contains 15 residues. The chain's CDR3 is CASSLTGTRFYEQYF. CDR3 DNA sequence: TGTGCCAGCAGCTTGACCGGGACACGTTTTTACGAGCAGTACTTC.

The chain couples TRBV27 to TRBJ1-2; 8 nucleotides match TRBD1. CDR1 MNHEY and CDR2 SMNVEV come from the germline V gene (reference sequence). J lost 3 bases, V lost 6 bases, and 9 bases had no gene match. The CDR3 covers 15 residues. CDR3 DNA sequence: TGTGCCAGCAGAAAGACAGGGGCCTTGGACTATGGCTACACCTTC. Translated: CASRKTGALDYGYTF.

This clonotype was picked up a small number of times. In nucleotides, the CDR3 is TGTGCCAGTAGTATAGATCCCCAGGGCTTGAACACTGAAGCTTTCTTT. The encoded protein is CASSIDPQGLNTEAFF. The chain is built from TRBV19 and TRBJ1-1; a weak D match, TRBD1 (5 bases). Looked up from germline, CDR1 is LNHDA and CDR2 is SQIVND (reference sequence). The CDR3 loop spans 16 amino acids. Trimming pared 0 bases from V and 0 bases from J, leaving 11 bases between.

This clonotype was counted a single time. The CDR3: CASETATNEKLFF. CDR3 sequence (DNA): TGTGCCAGCGAGACGGCAACTAATGAAAAACTGTTTTTT. The genes are TRBV28 and TRBJ1-4; the D is unclear. Germline assignment: CDR1 MDHEN and CDR2 SYDVKM. Trimming shortened V by 8 bases and J by 0 bases, and 7 bases separated the two germline ends. This CDR3 has 13 residues.

This chain joins TRBV25-1 and TRBJ2-3; 10 nucleotides align to TRBD1. The ends lost 6 bases at V and 6 bases at J; junction bases unmatched: 9. Germline loops: CDR1 MGHDK, CDR2 SYGVNS. The CDR3 covers 15 residues. This CDR3 reads CASRAGTGESDTQYF. In nucleotides, the CDR3 is TGTGCCAGCAGAGCCGGGACAGGGGAATCCGATACGCAGTATTTT.

This clonotype occurred once. The chain joins TRBV10-3 to TRBJ1-1; no reliable D call. Germline CDR1 reads ENHRY; CDR2 reads SYGVKD. The CDR3 consists of 14 residues. The germline V and J ends were trimmed by 2 bases and 5 bases, with 12 bases remaining between them. CDR3 DNA: TGTGCCATCAGTGAGAGCTACGCGCGGACTGAAGCTTTCTTT. It is translated as CAISESYARTEAFF.

CDR3 DNA sequence: TGCGCCAGCAGCCAGGTCCCGGGACTAGCGCCGAGCTCCTACAATGAGCAGTTCTTC. Its translation: CASSQVPGLAPSSYNEQFF. This rearrangement joins TRBV4-1 to TRBJ2-1; 10 nucleotides agree with TRBD2. V shed 3 bases, J shed 0 bases, and the junction held 11 bases outside the gene matches. CDR1 is MGHRA and CDR2 is YSYEKL in the germline V gene. The CDR3 totals 19 residues.